This T cell receptor (beta chain) was obtained from a study of blood T cell repertoires in COVID-19. Study overall: Samples taken during acute and convalescent COVID-19 were collected in the United States, Italy and Spain. In each case, the material was cDNA or gDNA derived from T cells, B-cell-depleted T cells, or PBMCs.

CDR3 length: 11 amino acids. With 6 bases removed from V and 6 bases from J, the gap between germline ends came to 8 bases. CDR1 is LNHDA and CDR2 is SQIVND in the germline V gene (reference sequence). This clone was recorded once. Source study methods: Amplification of reference gene primers was used by the study to estimate nucleated cell counts. Repertoires were generated with immunoSEQ multiplex PCR, while TCRdb's copy carries only in-frame clones and drops some. V and J calls and clone size come straight from that table; D and trimming were deduced from the DNA. This sample carries over 200,000 clones, about nine tenths of them seen once, and the ten largest clones take 4% to 5.5%.

J is TRBJ1-2 and V is TRBV19; perhaps TRBD1 as D (6 bases). The origin of this receptor is a woman aged 40 to 49 with acute or convalescent COVID-19. Specimen: peripheral blood. CDR3 sequence reads: CASRQGNGYTF. For the CDR3, the DNA is TGTGCCAGTAGACAGGGTAATGGCTACACCTTC.